This T cell receptor (beta chain) derives from a study of blood T cell repertoires in COVID-19. In the study overall: Some COVID-19 samples were acute and others convalescent; all came from the United States, Italy and Spain.

The V end lost 1 base, the J end lost 12 bases, and 9 bases lay between the germline ends. This CDR3 spans 11 amino acids. Sequencing used immunoSEQ multiplex PCR; TCRdb keeps in-frame clones, though not all of them. The sample yields around 190,000 clones, 75% to 90% seen once. This clonotype was sampled from a woman between 55 and 75 years old with acute or convalescent COVID-19. The J gene is TRBJ1-2, the V gene TRBV12-3 or TRBV12-4, with D tentatively TRBD1 (5 bases). The sequenced sample was peripheral blood. The CDR3 DNA is TGTGCCAGCAGTTTAGGGCAGGGCCACACCTTC. It specifies CASSLGQGHTF.